This TCR beta chain appears in the sequencing data of a study of cytomegalovirus exposure and HLA in healthy donors. A note on this clone: Antigen specificity is unknown.

Use of 60 Vbeta and 13 Jbeta primers characterized the PCR. Sequencing was performed with immunoSEQ multiplex PCR; in TCRdb, only in-frame clones are kept and a portion is missing. This sample has approximately 110,000 clones, with 70% found just once. Healthy bone marrow donors made up the donors. Unrecorded immune exposure was likely among donors, who were nominally healthy when sampled. General observations from the study: Available immune exposure information covered CMV serostatus only.

The receptor was derived from a man aged 40-50 years in good health and CMV-seropositive. Specimen: PBMCs.

CDR3 protein: CASRGDSQETQYF. CDR3 in DNA: TGTGCCAGCAGGGGGGACAGTCAAGAGACCCAGTACTTC. This rearrangement joins TRBV2 to TRBJ2-5; 7 nucleotides align to TRBD1. Germline trimming cut 6 bases from V and 2 bases from J; bases unmatched to any gene: 3. CDR1 SNHLY and CDR2 FYNNEI come from the germline V gene. The CDR3 contains 13 residues.